The 20 T cell receptor beta chains in this list originate from one sample, sequenced in a study of T cells in women clearing cervical HPV infection. Generated by immunoSEQ multiplex PCR, the TCRdb table keeps only in-frame clones and is missing some. The sample totals 39,000 or so clones. The specimen was blood buffy coat. Receptor source: a woman between 18 and 70 years old with a cervical HPV16 infection that either progressed to CIN3+ or cleared (not recorded which).

Of note for this clone: Read coverage stops 3 residues before the CDR3 terminus; the germline J gene supplies the remainder. The V and J genes are TRBV18 and TRBJ1-4; 8 bases fit TRBD1. Germline V gives CDR1 KGHSH, CDR2 LQKENI. The CDR3 contains 19 residues. Trimming took 3 bases from V and 5 from J; bases not matched to a gene: 17. The part of the CDR3 DNA that was read is TGTGCCAGCTCACCCCCGGACAGGGCGGCTAACGAGGCAAATGAAAAA. Its translation: CASSPPDRAANEANEK. The CDR3 as a whole reads CASSPPDRAANEANEKLFF.

The sequenced part of the CDR3 DNA is TGTGCCAGTAAGGATTATAGCAATCAGCCT. This sequence encodes CASKDYSNQP. The entire CDR3 sequence reads CASKDYSNQPQYF. The chain joins TRBV19 to TRBJ2-4; unclear D gene. The CDR3 end falls 3 residues outside the read, so it is completed with the germline J gene. This CDR3 has 13 residues. Germline assignment: CDR1 LNHDA and CDR2 SQIVND (reference sequence).

As for this clone: The observed sequence ends 3 residues before the CDR3 terminus, with the missing tail filled in from the germline J gene. The chain couples TRBV19 to TRBJ1-2; 7 bases line up with TRBD1. This CDR3 is built from 14 residues. The germline V gene has CDR1 LNHDA and CDR2 SQIVND (reference sequence). Incomplete CDR3 DNA: TGTGCCACCTCGAGAGGGGACAGCAGACACGAC. The encoded protein is CATSRGDSRHD. The whole CDR3 protein is CATSRGDSRHDYTF.

About this clone itself: The read is 3 residues too short to cover the CDR3 end, so that end is filled in from the germline J gene. The chain recombines TRBV20-1 with TRBJ2-1, with TRBD2 as a possible D gene (6 bases). In germline, CDR1 is DFQATT, CDR2 SNEGSKA (reference sequence). The CDR3 is 17 residues long. Trimming took off 2 bases at V and 4 bases at J, with 21 bases between the two ends. The CDR3: CSARPRHFGGEYNEQFF. Incomplete CDR3 DNA: TGCAGTGCTAGACCGAGACATTTTGGCGGGGAGTACAATGAG.

Details on this clone: The CDR3 end lies 3 residues beyond the end of the read and is filled in from the germline J gene. The rearrangement joins TRBV6-2 or TRBV6-3 to TRBJ2-7; 7 nucleotides agree with TRBD1. Unmatched junction bases numbered 7, after V lost 6 bases and J lost 2 bases. The CDR3 is 14 residues long. Germline-derived CDR1 and CDR2 are MNHEY and SVGEGT. The sequenced CDR3 bases are TGTGCCAGCAGAATACCGGGACAGACCTACGAG. Its protein is CASRIPGQTYE. The complete CDR3 sequence is CASRIPGQTYEQYF.

As to this clone: The CDR3 end falls 3 residues outside the read, so it is completed with the germline J gene. Within the sample, other DNA sequences also encode this same CDR3. This chain uses TRBV7-2 with TRBJ2-1; 7 bases fit TRBD2. V was clipped by 2 bases and J by 6 bases; unmatched bases: 7. This CDR3 comprises 15 residues. Per germline, CDR1 SGHTA and CDR2 FQGNSA. The CDR3 reads CASSLYGGGFNEQFF. The DNA read from the CDR3 is TGTGCCAGCAGCTTATATGGGGGGGGGTTCAATGAG.

Worth noting for this clone: The read gets to within 3 residues of the CDR3 end, and the germline J gene fills in the rest. The J gene is TRBJ1-5, the V gene TRBV19, with 8 bases lining up with TRBD1. V was clipped by 5 bases and J by 3 bases; unmatched bases: 3. In germline, CDR1 is LNHDA, CDR2 SQIVND (reference sequence). This CDR3 is built from 14 residues. The CDR3 here is CASSSTGDNQPQHF. CDR3 DNA (partial): TGTGCCAGTAGTTCGACAGGGGACAATCAGCCC.

With regard to this clone: Read data end 3 residues before the CDR3 end; the end is taken from the germline J gene. V usage is TRBV7-9 and J usage is TRBJ1-2; D is possibly TRBD1 (6 bases). CDR1 is SEHNR and CDR2 is FQNEAQ in the germline V gene (reference sequence). This CDR3 comprises 15 residues. The CDR3 reads CASTTGSVSTDTYTF. CDR3 DNA (partial): TGTGCCAGCACCACAGGGAGTGTTTCGACAGATACC.

In regard to this clone: From the germline J gene comes the end of the CDR3, since the read stops 3 residues before it. V is TRBV11-3 and J is TRBJ2-7; D unclear. Looked up from germline, CDR1 is SGHNT and CDR2 is YENEEA. This CDR3 is 12 amino acids long. Trimming shortened V by 1 base and J by 5 bases, and 6 bases separated the two germline ends. The CDR3 sequence: CASSLVQDEQYF. The covered CDR3 bases are TGTGCCAGCAGCTTAGTACAAGACGAG.

Regarding this clone: The read stops 3 residues short of the end of the CDR3; the missing end is completed from the germline J gene. The rearrangement links TRBV4-2 to TRBJ2-1; 14 nucleotides align to TRBD2. CDR1 is LGHNA and CDR2 is YNFKEQ in the germline V gene. V lost 4 bases, J lost 4 bases, and 6 bases stayed unmatched. The length of the CDR3 is 17 residues. The CDR3 loop reads CASSPGTSGSIYNEQFF. The CDR3 DNA, read in part, is TGTGCCAGCAGCCCCGGGACTAGCGGGAGCATTTACAATGAG.

On this clone: The CDR3 is cut off 3 residues early in the read; its end comes from the germline J gene. V gene TRBV19 combines with J gene TRBJ2-2, with 10 positions matching TRBD1. The germline V gene encodes CDR1 LNHDA and CDR2 SQIVND (reference sequence). The CDR3 spans 14 residues. The CDR3 here is CASSPDRGGSPLFF. Partial CDR3 DNA: TGTGCCAGTAGTCCGGACAGGGGGGGTTCACCG.

The CDR3: CASSLFGNEAFF. Partial CDR3 DNA: TGTGCCAGCAGCTTATTCGGTAATGAA. The chain joins TRBV13 to TRBJ1-1, with D unclear. The CDR3 goes on 3 residues after the read ends, and that part is filled in from the germline J gene. Trimming removed 2 bases from V and 7 bases from J, with 8 bases in between. Germline loops: CDR1 PRHDT, CDR2 FYEKMQ (reference sequence). CDR3 size: 12 residues.

As for this clone: With the read ending 3 residues before the CDR3 end, the germline J gene is used to fill in that end. The V gene is TRBV2, the J gene TRBJ2-5, with TRBD1 matching 7 bases. The CDR3 loop spans 15 amino acids. V dropped 8 bases and J dropped 2; count of bases not matched to a gene: 11. CDR1 and CDR2 from the germline V gene are SNHLY and FYNNEI. The part of the CDR3 DNA that was read is TGTGCCAGCTCCCTAGGGGGCAGTCATCAAGAGACC. Translating it yields CASSLGGSHQET. The CDR3, in full, reads CASSLGGSHQETQYF.

To note about this clone: Sequencing ends 3 residues short of the CDR3 end; the germline J gene provides the rest. The chain links TRBV5-4 to TRBJ1-2; a weak D match, TRBD1 (5 bases). Germline V gene lookup returns CDR1 SGHNT and CDR2 YYREEE (reference sequence). This CDR3 has 13 amino acids. V lost 0 bases and J lost 7, with 10 bases in between. Incomplete CDR3 DNA: TGTGCCAGCAGCTTGGCAGTACAGGCTGGC. This codes for CASSLAVQAG. The full CDR3 protein is CASSLAVQAGYTF.

Regarding this clone: The CDR3 end is not reached by the read, which stops 3 residues before it; the germline J gene fills it in. The J gene is TRBJ2-3, the V gene TRBV30; TRBD1 aligns across 7 bases. Per germline, CDR1 GTSNPN and CDR2 SVGIG (reference sequence). This CDR3 is 13 amino acids long. CDR3 sequence reads: CAWGQVTNQPQYF. The sequenced part of the CDR3 DNA is TGTGCCTGGGGACAGGTTACCAATCAGCCG.

In the case of this clone: Read data end 3 residues before the CDR3 end; the end is taken from the germline J gene. The J gene is TRBJ1-1, the V gene TRBV20-1, with D perhaps matching TRBD1 (5 bases). Trimming took 3 bases from V and 1 from J, leaving 9 bases between them. Germline lookup yields CDR1 DFQATT and CDR2 SNEGSKA (reference sequence). The CDR3 covers 13 residues. CDR3 region: CSASPTGNTEAFF. The DNA read from the CDR3 is TGCAGTGCTAGCCCAACAGGGAACACTGAA.

Comment on this clone: The read gets to within 3 residues of the CDR3 end, and the germline J gene fills in the rest. The chain couples TRBV19 to TRBJ1-2; D gene unclear. Germline loops: CDR1 LNHDA, CDR2 SQIVND (reference sequence). This CDR3 has 13 amino acids. The CDR3 protein is CASSIAPADTYTF. The CDR3 DNA, read in part, is TGTGCCAGTAGTATAGCCCCCGCAGATACC.

With respect to this clone: The read terminates 3 residues ahead of where the CDR3 ends, so the germline J gene completes it. The V and J genes are TRBV7-3 and TRBJ2-5, with TRBD2 matching over 12 bases. The CDR3 is made up of 15 amino acids. V was clipped by 4 bases and J by 4 bases; unmatched bases: 4. Germline V gene lookup returns CDR1 SGHTA and CDR2 FQGTGA. Incomplete CDR3 DNA: TGTGCCAGCAGCTCTAGCGGGGGGGCCGCAGAGACC. Its translation: CASSSSGGAAET. The whole CDR3 is CASSSSGGAAETQYF.

Concerning this clone: The read gets to within 3 residues of the CDR3 end, and the germline J gene fills in the rest. The chain employs TRBV7-9 and TRBJ1-2; D is perhaps TRBD1 (5 bases). Germline V gene sequence: CDR1 SEHNR, CDR2 FQNEAQ (reference sequence). V shed 2 bases and J shed 7 bases, with 11 bases lying between them. This CDR3 spans 13 amino acids. CDR3 amino acids: CASSLLTGVGYTF. CDR3 DNA (partial): TGTGCCAGCAGCTTACTTACAGGAGTTGGC.

About this clone itself: The read falls 3 residues short of the CDR3 end, and the missing part is taken from the germline J gene. In the same sample, other DNA sequences code for this CDR3. The chain is built from TRBV7-2 and TRBJ2-5; either TRBD1 or TRBD2 may fit D (6 bases each). The germline CDR1 and CDR2 sequences are SGHTA and FQGNSA. The CDR3 extends over 14 amino acids. The V and J ends lost 5 bases and 3 bases respectively, with 13 bases between them. CDR3 bases read: TGTGCCAGCAGCGCATACAGGGAGGAAGAGACC. Protein sequence: CASSAYREEET. The entire CDR3 protein reads CASSAYREEETQYF. Full variable domain (outside the CDR3, taken from reference TRBV7-2 and TRBJ2-5): GAGVSQSPSNKVTEKGKDVELRCDPISGHTALYWYRQSLGQGLEFLIYFQGNSAPDKSGLPSDRFSAERTGGSVSTLTIQRTQQEDSAVYLCASSAYREEETQYFGPGTRLLVL.